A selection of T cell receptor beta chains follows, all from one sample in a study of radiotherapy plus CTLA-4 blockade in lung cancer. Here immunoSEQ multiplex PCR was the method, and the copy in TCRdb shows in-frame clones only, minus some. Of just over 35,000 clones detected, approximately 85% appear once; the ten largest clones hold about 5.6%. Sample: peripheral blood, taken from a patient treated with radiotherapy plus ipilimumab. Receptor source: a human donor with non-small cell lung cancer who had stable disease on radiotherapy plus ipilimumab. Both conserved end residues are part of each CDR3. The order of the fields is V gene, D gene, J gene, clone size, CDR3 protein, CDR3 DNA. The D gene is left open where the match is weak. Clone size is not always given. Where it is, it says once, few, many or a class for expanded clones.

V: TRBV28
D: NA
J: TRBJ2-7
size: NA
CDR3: CASSLSGGYEQYF
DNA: TGTGCCAGCAGTTTGAGCGGAGGCTACGAGCAGTACTTC

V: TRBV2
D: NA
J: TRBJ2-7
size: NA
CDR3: CASTMLDEQYF
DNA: TGTGCCAGCACTATGCTGGACGAGCAGTACTTC

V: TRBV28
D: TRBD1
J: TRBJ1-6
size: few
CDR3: CASNQGTGNSPLHF
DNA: TGTGCCAGCAATCAAGGGACAGGAAATTCACCCCTCCACTTT

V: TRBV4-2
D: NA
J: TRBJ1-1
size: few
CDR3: CASSQDRGTAFEAFF
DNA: TGTGCCAGCAGCCAAGATCGGGGTACGGCCTTTGAAGCTTTCTTT

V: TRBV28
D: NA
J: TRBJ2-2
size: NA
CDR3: CASRQPANTGELFF
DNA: TGTGCCAGCCGACAACCTGCGAACACCGGGGAGCTGTTTTTT

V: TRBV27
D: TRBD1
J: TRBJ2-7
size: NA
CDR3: CASSPGQTSYEQYF
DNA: TGTGCCAGCAGTCCGGGACAGACTTCCTACGAGCAGTACTTC

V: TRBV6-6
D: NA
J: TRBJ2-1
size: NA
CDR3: CASSYGAGDYNEQFF
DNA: TGTGCCAGCAGTTACGGCGCGGGCGATTACAATGAGCAGTTCTTC

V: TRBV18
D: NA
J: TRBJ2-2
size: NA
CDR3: CASSPDTNTGELFF
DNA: TGTGCCAGCTCACCAGACACGAACACCGGGGAGCTGTTTTTT

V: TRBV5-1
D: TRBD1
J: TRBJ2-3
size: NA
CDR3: CASSVPGQEIDTQYF
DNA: TGCGCCAGCAGCGTACCGGGACAGGAGATAGATACGCAGTATTTT

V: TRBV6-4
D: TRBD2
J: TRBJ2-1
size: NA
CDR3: CASSVGLAGNNEQFF
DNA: TGTGCCAGCAGCGTAGGACTAGCGGGAAACAATGAGCAGTTCTTC

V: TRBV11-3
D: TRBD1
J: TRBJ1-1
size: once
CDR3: CASSLGTGNTEAFF
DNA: TGTGCCAGCAGCTTAGGGACAGGGAACACTGAAGCTTTCTTT

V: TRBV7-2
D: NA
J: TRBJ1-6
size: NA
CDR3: CASSLESSYNSPLHF
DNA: TGTGCCAGCAGCTTAGAGAGCTCCTATAATTCACCCCTCCACTTT

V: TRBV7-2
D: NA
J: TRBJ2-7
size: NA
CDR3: CASSPGIIHEQYF
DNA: TGTGCCAGCAGCCCGGGTATTATCCACGAGCAGTACTTC

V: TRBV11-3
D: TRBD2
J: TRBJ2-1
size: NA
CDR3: CASSLTGGLNEQFF
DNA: TGTGCCAGCAGCTTAACGGGAGGTCTCAATGAGCAGTTCTTC

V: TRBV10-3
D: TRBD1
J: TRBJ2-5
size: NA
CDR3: CAISEVGGRETQYF
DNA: TGTGCCATCAGTGAGGTAGGGGGCCGGGAGACCCAGTACTTC

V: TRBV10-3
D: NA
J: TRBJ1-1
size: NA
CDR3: CAISDMRRNTEAFF
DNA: TGTGCCATCAGTGATATGAGGAGGAACACTGAAGCTTTCTTT

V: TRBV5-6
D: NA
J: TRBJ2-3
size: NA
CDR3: CASSLAGGTDTQYF
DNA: TGTGCCAGCAGCTTAGCGGGTGGCACAGATACGCAGTATTTT

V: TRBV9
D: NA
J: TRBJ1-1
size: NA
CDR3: CASSETTNTEAFF
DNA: TGTGCCAGCAGCGAGACAACGAACACTGAAGCTTTCTTT

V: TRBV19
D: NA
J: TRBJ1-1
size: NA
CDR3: CASSIDRKNDGAAFF
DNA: TGTGCCAGTAGTATAGATCGAAAGAATGATGGAGCGGCTTTCTTT

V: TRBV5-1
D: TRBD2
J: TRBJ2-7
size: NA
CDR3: CASSLGTSGGSYEQYF
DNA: TGCGCCAGCAGCTTGGGGACTAGCGGGGGCTCCTACGAGCAGTACTTC

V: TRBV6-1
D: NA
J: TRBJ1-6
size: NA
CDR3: CASSQRSYNSPLHF
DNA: TGTGCCAGCAGTCAGCGCTCCTATAATTCACCCCTCCACTTT

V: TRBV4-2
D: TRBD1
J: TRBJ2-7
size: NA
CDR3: CASSVRQGSSYEQYF
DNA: TGTGCCAGCAGCGTGCGACAGGGGAGCTCCTACGAGCAGTACTTC

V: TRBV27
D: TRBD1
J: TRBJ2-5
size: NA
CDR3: CASSDTGGYGETQYF
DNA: TGTGCCAGCAGCGATACAGGGGGCTATGGGGAGACCCAGTACTTC

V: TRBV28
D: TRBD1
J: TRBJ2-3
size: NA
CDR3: CASGAGQGVNTDTQYF
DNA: TGTGCCAGCGGGGCGGGACAGGGCGTAAACACAGATACGCAGTATTTT

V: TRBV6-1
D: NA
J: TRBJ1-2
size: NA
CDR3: CASSDRSNYGYTF
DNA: TGTGCCAGCAGTGACAGGTCTAACTATGGCTACACCTTC

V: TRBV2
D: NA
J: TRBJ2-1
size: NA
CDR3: CASKGPGDYPNEQFF
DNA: TGTGCCAGCAAAGGGCCGGGAGACTACCCTAATGAGCAGTTCTTC

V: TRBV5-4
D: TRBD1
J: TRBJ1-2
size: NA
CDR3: CASSYGGGTDLSGYTF
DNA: TGTGCCAGCAGCTACGGGGGTGGGACAGACCTCTCCGGCTACACCTTC

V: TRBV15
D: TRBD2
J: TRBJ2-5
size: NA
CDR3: CATSLLETSGRRRETQYF
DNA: TGTGCCACCAGTCTTCTGGAAACTAGCGGGAGAAGAAGAGAGACCCAGTACTTC

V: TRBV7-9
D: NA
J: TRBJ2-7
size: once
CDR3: CASSLSQGPEQYF
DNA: TGTGCCAGCAGCTTATCTCAGGGGCCCGAGCAGTACTTC

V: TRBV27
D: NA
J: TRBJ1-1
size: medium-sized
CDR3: CASSQGMTEAFF
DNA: TGTGCCAGCAGCCAGGGAATGACTGAAGCTTTCTTT

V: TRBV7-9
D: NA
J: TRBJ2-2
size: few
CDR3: CASSQDRNTGELFF
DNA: TGTGCCAGCAGTCAAGACAGAAACACCGGGGAGCTGTTTTTT

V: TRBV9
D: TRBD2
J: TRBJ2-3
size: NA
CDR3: CASSVHRTGTSGRTDTQYF
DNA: TGTGCCAGCAGCGTACACAGGACCGGGACTAGCGGGAGAACAGATACGCAGTATTTT

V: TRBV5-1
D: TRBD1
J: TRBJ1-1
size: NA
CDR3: CASSRMTGAGTEAFF
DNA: TGCGCCAGCAGCAGAATGACAGGGGCGGGTACTGAAGCTTTCTTT

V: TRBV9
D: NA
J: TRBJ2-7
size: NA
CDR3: CASSVGQKEQYF
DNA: TGTGCCAGCAGCGTGGGGCAGAAGGAGCAGTACTTC

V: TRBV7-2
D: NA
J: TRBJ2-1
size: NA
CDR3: CASSFQGGYNEQFF
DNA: TGTGCCAGCAGCTTCCAGGGAGGTTACAATGAGCAGTTCTTC

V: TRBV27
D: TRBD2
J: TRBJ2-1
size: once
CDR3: CASSLRSPGLAALGEQFF
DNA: TGTGCCAGCAGTTTAAGATCCCCCGGACTAGCGGCCCTCGGTGAGCAGTTCTTC

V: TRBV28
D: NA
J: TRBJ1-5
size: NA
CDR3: CASSSASRGYSNQPQHF
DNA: TGTGCCAGCAGTTCCGCGTCCAGGGGATATAGCAATCAGCCCCAGCATTTT

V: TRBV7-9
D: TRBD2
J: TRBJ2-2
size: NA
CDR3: CASSLGTSGSGVRTGELFF
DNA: TGTGCCAGCAGCCTCGGGACTAGCGGGAGTGGAGTGAGGACCGGGGAGCTGTTTTTT

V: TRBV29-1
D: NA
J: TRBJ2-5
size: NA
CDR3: CSVEEGGGRGETQYF
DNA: TGCAGCGTTGAAGAAGGAGGGGGCAGGGGAGAGACCCAGTACTTC

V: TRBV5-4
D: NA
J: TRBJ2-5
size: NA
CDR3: CASSARDQETQYF
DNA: TGTGCCAGCAGCGCCCGGGACCAAGAGACCCAGTACTTC

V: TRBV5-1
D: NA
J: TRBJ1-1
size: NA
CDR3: CASSLAGGIGEAFF
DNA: TGCGCCAGCAGCTTGGCCGGGGGGATTGGTGAAGCTTTCTTT

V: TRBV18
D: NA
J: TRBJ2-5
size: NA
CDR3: CASSPSDNRWETQYF
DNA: TGTGCCAGCTCACCATCGGACAACCGATGGGAGACCCAGTACTTC

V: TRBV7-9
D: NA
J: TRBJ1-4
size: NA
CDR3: CASSSDGATNEKLFF
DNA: TGTGCCAGCAGCTCAGACGGAGCAACTAATGAAAAACTGTTTTTT

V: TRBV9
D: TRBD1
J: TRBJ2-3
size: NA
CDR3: CASSVEGGTGSYTDTQYF
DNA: TGTGCCAGCAGCGTAGAAGGAGGGACAGGGTCCTACACAGATACGCAGTATTTT

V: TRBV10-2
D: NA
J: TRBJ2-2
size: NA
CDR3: CASSEGTQGMAGELFF
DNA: TGCGCCAGCAGTGAGGGGACACAGGGTATGGCCGGGGAGCTGTTTTTT